The 4 T cell receptor beta chains presented below share a single source sample, sequenced in a study of blood T cell repertoires in COVID-19. Profiled with immunoSEQ multiplex PCR; TCRdb holds only in-frame clones, not every one. The table records approximately 140,000 clones, roughly four fifths of them present only once. Sequenced input: peripheral blood. The source of these receptors is a human donor with acute or convalescent COVID-19. The donor label of this sample is uncertain.

The chain uses TRBV2 and TRBJ1-1; D perhaps matches TRBD1 (6 bases). The V gene lost 2 bases and the J gene lost 6 bases, with 10 bases spanning the gap. The V gene's germline CDR1 is SNHLY and CDR2 FYNNEI. The CDR3 spans 13 residues. CDR3 loop: CASSEYRVAEAFF. The CDR3 region has the DNA TGTGCCAGCAGTGAATACAGGGTGGCTGAAGCTTTCTTT.

The rearrangement uses TRBV5-6 and TRBJ1-1; D is ambiguous. The V end was cut by 5 bases, the J end by 1 base, with 12 bases between. From germline, CDR1 is SGHDT and CDR2 YYEEEE. The CDR3 is 14 amino acids. The CDR3 is CASSYFGQNTEAFF. CDR3 in DNA: TGTGCCAGCAGTTACTTTGGGCAGAACACTGAAGCTTTCTTT.

The V gene is TRBV2, the J gene TRBJ1-5; 9 bases line up with TRBD1. The trim removed 5 bases at V and 0 bases at J, leaving 8 bases unmatched. CDR3 size: 17 residues. Per the germline V gene, CDR1 is SNHLY and CDR2 is FYNNEI. The CDR3 here is CASSTTGTGYSNQPQHF. The CDR3 DNA reads as TGTGCCAGCAGTACTACCGGGACAGGGTATAGCAATCAGCCCCAGCATTTT.

This clone was observed a single time. The chain uses TRBV6-2 or TRBV6-3 and TRBJ2-7; 7 bases agree with TRBD2. Germline V gene data show CDR1 as MNHEY and CDR2 as SVGEGT. This CDR3 is 15 amino acids long. The J segment lost 6 bases and the V segment lost 4 bases, leaving 12 bases of the junction unmatched. CDR3: CASSFYRQTGGEQYF. CDR3 DNA sequence: TGTGCCAGCAGTTTCTATCGACAGACGGGAGGCGAGCAGTACTTC.